The source of this TCR beta chain is a study of blood T cell repertoires in COVID-19 (dated by TCRdb to between 2020 and 2021). General notes on the study: The collaborator samples originated in the United States, Italy and Spain and spanned the acute and convalescent phases of COVID-19. The prospective study material was composed of cDNA or gDNA derived from T cells, B-cell-depleted T cells, or PBMCs. Deeply sampled blood TCRbeta repertoires from subjects exposed to, actively infected with, or recovered from COVID-19 were included in the dataset. The repertoires were released in a freely available public database intended as a resource for research on the immune response to SARS-CoV-2. Samples came from the ongoing ImmuneRACE study (first 160 participants) plus 1,254 subjects from 6 global collaborators. Nearly every sample came with metadata listing a de-identified subject ID, COVID-19 status, age in years and sex. Where available, HLA class I and class II types were obtained from metadata supplied by the sample provider rather than from assay-based typing. Results and caveats for the whole study, not just this receptor: How much clinical and demographic metadata was included differed by source and by participant, and the metadata was provided uncurated.

The immunoSEQ Assay, a bias-controlled multiplex PCR, was used to amplify TCRbeta CDR3 regions from genomic DNA. Per the authors' processing: The number of nucleated cells in each sample was estimated by amplification of reference gene primers within the assay. To quantify the absolute abundance of each unique TCRbeta CDR3 rearrangement, sequence reads were collapsed and filtered. For each sample, productive Simpson clonality was calculated as the square root of Simpson's diversity index over productive rearrangements. TCRdb took over this immuneACCESS table, retaining in-frame rearrangements with V and J assigned. Such tables are incomplete; in checked studies, under half of the missing clones stem from an unresolved V gene, and the remainder is unexplained. That table furnishes V, J and clone size, whereas the DNA furnished D and trimming. For this sample the table gives about 160,000 clones, of which around four fifths were detected only once. The biggest ten clones account for about 8.6% of the sample.

Enrolling through a virtual design, the prospective study's participants ranged in age from about 18 to 89 years and lived across about two dozen United States geographic areas. To assign participants to cohorts, the prospective study relied on clinical history that participants themselves reported in a screening survey and a study questionnaire. For ImmuneRACE Cohort 3, a participant was defined as recovered based on two consecutive negative NP/OP PCR tests, clearance by a healthcare professional, or resolution of symptoms. Mobile phlebotomists in the prospective study collected whole blood, serum and a nasopharyngeal or oropharyngeal swab from every participant. Participants in the prospective study had the option to provide additional blood draws and questionnaires over an approximately 2-month period. Blood samples from the prospective study were shipped frozen or at room temperature prior to DNA extraction.

The CDR3, from cysteine to phenylalanine, totals 16 residues. Solely the CDR3 DNA is kept, with 48 bases framed from the first base. According to the germline V gene, CDR1 reads KGHSH and CDR2 reads LQKENI. The junction shows trimming of 0 bases on V and 3 bases on J, plus 14 bases between the germline ends. Comment on this clone: Its antigen is currently not known. Nothing much larger sits one base from this clone, and base qualities are not available.

This sequence was found in a woman in her fifties or sixties who had recovered from COVID-19. Material: PBMCs or T cells enriched from blood (not recorded which). The rearranged chain carries TRBV18 and TRBJ1-1, with the D gene too uncertain to name. The DNA sequence follows: TGTGCCAGCTCACCACCGGGAGTTTCGCGGGACACTGAAGCTTTCTTT. Its protein is CASSPPGVSRDTEAFF.